This entry features one T cell receptor beta chain sequence. Its antigen remains unknown. Nucleic acids came from premalignant or tumor cells enriched by macro-dissection. V was shortened by 8 bases and J by 1 base, with 14 bases between the two germline ends. From germline, CDR1 is MNHNS and CDR2 SASEGT. This CDR3 region has 14 residues. This entry comes from a study of immune evolution from preneoplasia to lung adenocarcinoma. Notes on the study in general: From normal lung to invasive adenocarcinoma, top clone frequencies appeared to decrease. Clonality was highest in normal lung, lower in later-stage lesions apparently.

The assay was immunoSEQ multiplex PCR, and TCRdb's table has in-frame clones only and misses some. The sample includes some 10,000 clones, roughly 80% of them seen just once. This clonotype was obtained from a donor aged 70 or over with lung adenocarcinoma. Sequenced material: FFPE minimally invasive lung adenocarcinoma tissue. The chain links TRBV6-1 to TRBJ2-5, with D maybe TRBD2 (5 bases). The CDR3 DNA reads as TGTGCCAGCGGACGCAGAGGGTCCCAAGAGACCCAGTACTTC. It is translated as CASGRRGSQETQYF.